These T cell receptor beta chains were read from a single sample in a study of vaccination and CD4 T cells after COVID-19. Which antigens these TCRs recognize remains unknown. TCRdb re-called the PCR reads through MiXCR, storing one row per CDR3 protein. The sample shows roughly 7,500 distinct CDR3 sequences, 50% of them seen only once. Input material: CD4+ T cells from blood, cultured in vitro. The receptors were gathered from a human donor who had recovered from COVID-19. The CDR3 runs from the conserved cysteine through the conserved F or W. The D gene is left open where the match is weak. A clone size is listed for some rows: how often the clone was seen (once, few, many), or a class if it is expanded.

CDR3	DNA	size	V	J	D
CATSEIDRDVETQYF	TGTGCCACCAGTGAGATTGACAGAGACGTGGAGACCCAGTACTTC	-	TRBV24-1	TRBJ2-5	-
CASSRTGTLNEQFF	TGCGCCAGCAGCCGCACCGGGACACTGAATGAGCAGTTCTTC	-	TRBV4-3	TRBJ2-1	-
CASRPVGGTLGEQFF	TGCGCCAGCCGACCCGTCGGGGGGACGCTCGGGGAGCAGTTCTTC	-	TRBV5-1	TRBJ2-1	TRBD2
CASSGRIQETQYF	TGTGCCAGCTCCGGACGGATCCAAGAGACCCAGTACTTC	few	TRBV11-3	TRBJ2-5	-
CASSGQAGATDTQYF	TGTGCCAGCAGTGGTCAAGCGGGGGCCACAGATACGCAGTATTTT	once	TRBV2	TRBJ2-3	TRBD2
CASNLGGALRSRDEAFF	TGTGCCAGCAACCTCGGGGGGGCCCTACGAAGCAGGGATGAAGCTTTCTTT	-	TRBV28	TRBJ1-1	-
CASMGGYGYTF	TGTGCCAGTATGGGGGGGTATGGCTACACCTTC	-	TRBV19	TRBJ1-2	-
CASSGQGGEAFF	TGTGCCAGCAGTGGTCAGGGGGGGGAAGCTTTCTTT	-	TRBV25-1	TRBJ1-1	TRBD1
CASSSLQGRGELFF	TGTGCCAGCAGCAGCTTACAGGGAAGGGGGGAGCTGTTTTTT	-	TRBV7-9	TRBJ2-2	-
CASYDRDPGRNEKLFF	TGTGCCAGTTACGACCGGGACCCGGGCAGAAATGAAAAACTGTTTTTT	-	TRBV6-1	TRBJ1-4	-
CAIRTGLQKATEAFF	TGTGCCATCAGAACGGGACTCCAAAAGGCCACTGAAGCTTTCTTT	-	TRBV10-3	TRBJ1-1	-
CASRLPGTGELFF	TGTGCCAGCAGGCTCCCGGGAACCGGGGAGCTGTTTTTT	medium-sized	TRBV12-3/TRBV12-4	TRBJ2-2	-
CASSVAGFTEAFF	TGTGCCAGCAGCGTAGCGGGGTTTACTGAAGCTTTCTTT	once	TRBV9	TRBJ1-1	-
CASSLPSGSSAGELFF	TGTGCCAGCAGCTTACCTAGCGGGAGCTCAGCCGGGGAGCTGTTTTTT	-	TRBV7-3	TRBJ2-2	TRBD2
CASSPTSGRYNEQFF	TGTGCCAGCAGCCCGACTAGCGGGAGGTACAATGAGCAGTTCTTC	-	TRBV7-3	TRBJ2-1	TRBD2
CASRLAGGPGELFF	TGTGCCAGCAGACTAGCGGGGGGGCCCGGGGAGCTGTTTTTT	-	TRBV7-2	TRBJ2-2	TRBD2
CASIHRKTGARNSPLHF	TGCGCCAGCATACACCGGAAAACAGGGGCGAGGAATTCACCCCTCCACTTT	-	TRBV10-1	TRBJ1-6	TRBD1
CSARGPGQGFINEQFF	TGCAGTGCTAGAGGCCCGGGACAGGGGTTTATCAATGAGCAGTTCTTC	-	TRBV20-1	TRBJ2-1	TRBD1
CASSLTAGTVTDTQYF	TGTGCCAGCAGCCTTACCGCCGGGACAGTCACAGATACGCAGTATTTT	once	TRBV4-2	TRBJ2-3	TRBD1
CASSRPGLAGYPYEQYF	TGCGCCAGCAGTCGTCCGGGACTAGCGGGTTATCCCTACGAGCAGTACTTC	-	TRBV23-1	TRBJ2-7	TRBD2
CASSLRSVGNQPQHF	TGTGCCAGCAGCCTACGCTCGGTAGGCAATCAGCCCCAGCATTTT	-	TRBV7-8	TRBJ1-5	-
CASSSDAVRGYTF	TGTGCCAGTAGTTCAGACGCGGTCCGGGGCTACACCTTC	-	TRBV19	TRBJ1-2	-
CASSSWGVARLETQYF	TGTGCCAGCAGCTCCTGGGGCGTAGCGCGCTTAGAGACCCAGTACTTC	-	TRBV5-6	TRBJ2-5	-
CASSGGRMAPLHF	TGTGCCAGTTCAGGGGGTAGGATGGCACCCCTCCACTTT	-	TRBV6-1	TRBJ1-6	TRBD1
CSARDLWDTQYF	TGCAGTGCTAGGGACTTGTGGGATACGCAGTATTTT	-	TRBV20-1	TRBJ2-3	-
CSAHGRALVESDTQYF	TGCAGTGCTCACGGGAGGGCCCTCGTTGAGTCAGATACGCAGTATTTT	-	TRBV20-1	TRBJ2-3	TRBD2
CASSMSGTGDGYTF	TGTGCCAGCAGCATGTCCGGGACAGGGGATGGCTACACCTTC	once	TRBV7-6	TRBJ1-2	TRBD1
CASRIQGPSGEQYF	TGTGCCAGCAGGATACAGGGGCCAAGTGGCGAGCAGTACTTC	-	TRBV6-2/TRBV6-3	TRBJ2-7	TRBD1
CASSYGLVTEAFF	TGTGCCAGCAGTTACGGGTTGGTCACTGAAGCTTTCTTT	-	TRBV6-2/TRBV6-3	TRBJ1-1	-
CASTSIGDRVNEQFF	TGTGCCAGCACCTCAATTGGGGACAGGGTCAATGAGCAGTTCTTC	once	TRBV12-3/TRBV12-4	TRBJ2-1	TRBD1
CASSLQGPPYNEQFF	TGTGCCAGCAGCTTACAGGGCCCCCCTTACAATGAGCAGTTCTTC	once	TRBV11-3	TRBJ2-1	-
CASSLTETQYF	TGTGCCAGCAGCTTAACGGAGACCCAGTACTTC	few	TRBV7-2	TRBJ2-5	-
CASTPVGAGRGYTF	TGTGCCAGCACCCCCGTGGGGGCCGGCCGTGGCTACACCTTC	-	TRBV28	TRBJ1-2	-
CASSISDIRSGFF	TGTGCCAGTAGTATATCGGACATTCGAAGTGGTTTCTTT	medium-sized	TRBV19	TRBJ1-1	-
CASSYTEGQPQYF	TGTGCCAGCAGTTACACCGAGGGACAGCCGCAGTACTTC	-	TRBV6-2/TRBV6-3	TRBJ2-7	TRBD1
CASSFRTGKTYEQYF	TGTGCCAGTAGTTTTCGGACAGGGAAGACGTACGAGCAGTACTTC	-	TRBV19	TRBJ2-7	TRBD1
CASSLQGTDTQYF	TGTGCCAGCAGCTTGCAGGGCACAGATACGCAGTATTTT	-	TRBV7-3	TRBJ2-3	-
CATSKFSLMYNEQFF	TGTGCCACCAGCAAGTTTTCCCTGATGTACAATGAGCAGTTCTTC	few	TRBV15	TRBJ2-1	-
CAWSVQANYGYTF	TGTGCCTGGAGTGTACAAGCTAACTATGGCTACACCTTC	medium-sized	TRBV30	TRBJ1-2	-
CASTLSGLAYGYTF	TGTGCCAGCACCCTGTCGGGGTTGGCCTATGGCTACACCTTC	-	TRBV12-3/TRBV12-4	TRBJ1-2	-
CASRGQGAGGGYTF	TGTGCCAGCAGGGGACAGGGAGCGGGAGGCGGCTACACCTTC	-	TRBV5-6	TRBJ1-2	TRBD1
CASSFVRAAEAFF	TGTGCCAGCAGCTTCGTCAGGGCCGCTGAAGCTTTCTTT	-	TRBV6-1	TRBJ1-1	-
CASSLEQLVGTEAFF	TGTGCCAGCAGTTTAGAACAACTCGTAGGGACTGAAGCTTTCTTT	medium-sized	TRBV12-3/TRBV12-4	TRBJ1-1	-
CAWSVQDARGYTF	TGTGCCTGGAGTGTACAGGATGCACGGGGCTACACCTTC	few	TRBV30	TRBJ1-2	-
CSAAKELNTGELFF	TGCAGTGCCGCCAAGGAACTTAACACCGGGGAGCTGTTTTTT	-	TRBV20-1	TRBJ2-2	-
CAWSPLSRQGYGYTF	TGTGCCTGGAGTCCACTCTCCCGTCAGGGCTATGGCTACACCTTC	-	TRBV30	TRBJ1-2	-
CASSPGDRNYEQYF	TGTGCCAGCAGCCCCGGGGACAGAAACTACGAGCAGTACTTC	few	TRBV6-2/TRBV6-3	TRBJ2-7	TRBD1
CSARRHPYGYTF	TGCAGTGCGCGGAGGCATCCCTATGGCTACACCTTC	few	TRBV20-1	TRBJ1-2	-
CASSPTGSGLADTQYF	TGTGCCAGCAGCCCGACTGGAAGCGGCCTGGCAGATACGCAGTATTTT	-	TRBV5-4	TRBJ2-3	-
CASSVRTSGAYEQYF	TGTGCCAGCAGCGTCAGGACTAGCGGGGCCTACGAGCAGTACTTC	-	TRBV7-2	TRBJ2-7	TRBD2
CSARDRGINTEAFF	TGCAGTGCTCGGGACAGGGGAATTAACACTGAAGCTTTCTTT	-	TRBV20-1	TRBJ1-1	TRBD1
CASSNTAREKLFF	TGTGCCAGTAGCAATACCGCACGTGAAAAACTGTTTTTT	-	TRBV19	TRBJ1-4	-
CSAYGTSGTLRSYNEQFF	TGCAGTGCTTATGGGACTAGCGGGACCCTAAGATCCTACAATGAGCAGTTCTTC	-	TRBV20-1	TRBJ2-1	TRBD2
CSAYGNEQFF	TGCAGTGCGTATGGGAATGAGCAGTTCTTC	medium-sized	TRBV20-1	TRBJ2-1	-
CASSSRGLPNEKLFF	TGTGCCAGCAGCTCGAGGGGCCTCCCTAATGAAAAACTGTTTTTT	-	TRBV7-2	TRBJ1-4	-
CASSPRTGDEKLFF	TGTGCCAGCTCACCACGGACCGGTGACGAAAAACTGTTTTTT	large	TRBV18	TRBJ1-4	-